The entry below gives a single T cell receptor beta chain sequence along with its context. What it binds is not known. Sequencing was performed with immunoSEQ multiplex PCR; in TCRdb, only in-frame clones are kept and a portion is missing. The sample records under 75,000 clones, 91% being singletons. Specified time point: baseline, week 1 (first vaccination visit). Treatment of the sample: pre-vaccination baseline after standard-of-care therapy. CDR1 and CDR2 (germline): SGHRS, YFSETQ. V was clipped by 3 bases and J by 2 bases, with 15 bases between them. CDR3 length equals 15 residues. The data were taken from a study of a mutant IDH1 vaccine in newly diagnosed glioma. Points from the study as a whole: Pseudoprogression appeared independent of alterations in top peripheral clonotypes.

The source material was PBMCs, sampled from a glioma patient treated with radiotherapy, temozolomide or both. The source of this sequence is a man aged 45 to 65 with glioma. The chain recombines TRBV5-1 with TRBJ2-7; D is tentatively TRBD1 or TRBD2 (5 bases each). CDR3 coding DNA: TGCGCCAGCAGCTCTGGGGGAGCCGGGCCCTACGAGCAGTACTTC. As protein: CASSSGGAGPYEQYF.